The 26 T cell receptor beta chains reported below all come from one sample, sequenced in a study of Ad26.COV2.S vaccination and SARS-CoV-2 variants (dated by TCRdb to about 2021). The treatment or condition label of this sample denotes: 15 to 20 received Ad26.COV2.S at low or high dose, single or two shots; 5 received placebo; per-sample allocation not given. For vaccine and placebo recipients, repertoires were sequenced using samples collected on day 63 after the first injection. Libraries were constructed by the immunoSEQ multiplex PCR assay. TCRdb carries this immuneACCESS record with in-frame sequences only. Its versions omit some clonotypes, under half of them owing to an unresolved V gene in the studies checked, with the rest unexplained. This sample is represented by about 320,000 clones; almost 90% of them were singletons. Around 5.5% of the sample lies in the top ten. The material sequenced was peripheral blood, taken in a trial of Ad26.COV2.S vaccine versus placebo. These TCRs come from a person aged 18 to 59 who received the Ad26.COV2.S COVID-19 vaccine or a placebo.

This clone came up once. The chain carries TRBV5-4 and TRBJ1-6; D ambiguous. Trimming stripped 0 bases from V and 7 bases from J, with 14 bases between. CDR1 is SGHNT, CDR2 YYREEE, per germline (reference sequence). This CDR3 spans 16 amino acids. CDR3 loop: CASSLESAQVNSPLHF. DNA of the CDR3: TGTGCCAGCAGCTTGGAATCGGCCCAGGTCAATTCACCCCTCCACTTT.

The rearrangement joins TRBV13 to TRBJ2-5, with 7 bases matching TRBD2. Trimming took 6 bases from V and 1 from J; bases not matched to a gene: 8. CDR3 size: 15 residues. The germline V gene encodes CDR1 PRHDT and CDR2 FYEKMQ (reference sequence). CDR3 sequence reads: CASRLPGGRQETQYF. CDR3 bases: TGTGCCAGCAGACTCCCGGGGGGTCGCCAAGAGACCCAGTACTTC. Supplemented by reference TRBV13 and TRBJ2-5, the full variable domain reads AAGVIQSPRHLIKEKRETATLKCYPIPRHDTVYWYQQGPGQDPQFLISFYEKMQSDKGSIPDRFSAQQFSDYHSELNMSSLELGDSALYFCASRLPGGRQETQYFGPGTRLLVL.

About this clone itself: The same CDR3 is also encoded by other DNA sequences in this sample. This chain joins TRBV29-1 and TRBJ1-1; D unresolved. CDR3 size: 10 residues. V was pared by 4 bases and J by 3 bases, with 3 bases between. CDR1 is SQVTM, CDR2 ANQGSEA, per germline. CDR3 loop: CSVVYTEAFF. Here the CDR3 DNA reads TGCAGCGTTGTCTACACTGAAGCTTTCTTT. Full variable domain (remainder filled in from reference TRBV29-1 and TRBJ1-1): SAVISQKPSRDICQRGTSLTIQCQVDSQVTMMFWYRQQPGQSLTLIATANQGSEATYESGFVIDKFPISRPNLTFSTLTVSNMSPEDSSIYLCSVVYTEAFFGQGTRLTVV.

The chain couples TRBV6-5 to TRBJ2-1, with 9 bases that match TRBD2. Germline V gene data show CDR1 as MNHEY and CDR2 as SVGAGI. With 10 bases clipped from V and 5 bases from J, the junction kept 6 bases outside the gene matches. This CDR3 is 13 amino acids long. CDR3 sequence: CATRTSANNEQFF. CDR3 bases: TGTGCCACCCGGACTAGCGCGAACAATGAGCAGTTCTTC.

This chain uses TRBV19 with TRBJ1-5; 7 bases line up with TRBD1. J lost 0 bases, V lost 6 bases, and 8 bases had no gene match. The CDR3 loop spans 16 amino acids. Germline loops: CDR1 LNHDA, CDR2 SQIVND (reference sequence). The CDR3 DNA is TGTGCCAGTAGCCTCAGGACAGGAAATAGCAATCAGCCCCAGCATTTT. Its translation: CASSLRTGNSNQPQHF.

The V and J genes are TRBV4-2 and TRBJ1-1; D ambiguous. Germline CDR1 reads LGHNA; CDR2 reads YNFKEQ. V was clipped by 8 bases and J by 1 base, with 14 bases between them. There are 14 residues in the CDR3. The CDR3 loop is CASGLIEGNTEAFF. CDR3 nucleotides: TGTGCCAGCGGCCTGATTGAGGGGAACACTGAAGCTTTCTTT.

The DNA of the CDR3 is TGTGCCAGCAGCAATAGGGGCAGGAAAGAGACCCAGTACTTC. Protein: CASSNRGRKETQYF. The chain has TRBV21-1 and TRBJ2-5; the D call TRBD1 from the table was never checked on the DNA. TRBV21-1 is described as a pseudogene. The CDR3 runs to 14 residues.

The V call is TRBV28, the J call TRBJ1-1, with a possible D match to TRBD1 (5 bases). This CDR3 is built from 16 residues. Germline-derived CDR1 and CDR2 are MDHEN and SYDVKM. V lost 6 bases and J lost 0, with 17 bases in between. The CDR3 DNA follows: TGTGCCAGCAGCCCCGGGACGGTGACCTTGAACACTGAAGCTTTCTTT. This codes for CASSPGTVTLNTEAFF.

This clone occurred once. This chain links TRBV6-5 with TRBJ1-5; D gene uncertain. The CDR3 length is 16 residues. Germline-derived CDR1 and CDR2 are MNHEY and SVGAGI. Trimming removed 0 bases at V and 6 bases at J, with 15 bases between. Here the CDR3 reads CASSYSSRGWGQPQHF. The CDR3 nucleotides read TGTGCCAGCAGTTACTCGAGTCGGGGTTGGGGTCAGCCCCAGCATTTT.

This clone was seen once. The chain couples TRBV6-6 to TRBJ2-3; D is uncertain. The CDR3 spans 15 residues. Germline CDR1 is MNHNY and CDR2 is SVGAGI (reference sequence). V lost 1 base to trimming and J lost 1 base, with 9 bases between them. CDR3 coding DNA: TGTGCCAGCAGTTACTGGGGTCTTGGCACAGATACGCAGTATTTT. Translation: CASSYWGLGTDTQYF.

This clone occurred once. CDR3 sequence reads: CASSLGSSSGRETQYF. CDR3 sequence (DNA): TGTGCCAGCAGCTTAGGTTCGTCTAGCGGGAGAGAGACCCAGTACTTC. The chain employs TRBV7-9 and TRBJ2-5; 10 nucleotides line up with TRBD2. The V gene's germline CDR1 is SEHNR and CDR2 FQNEAQ (reference sequence). V shed 1 base and J 4 bases; nucleotides not matched to a gene: 6. CDR3 length: 16 amino acids.

This clone was counted a few times. The V call is TRBV11-2, the J call TRBJ2-2; 10 bases are a match to TRBD2. The CDR3 sequence is 18 residues long. Per germline, CDR1 SGHAT and CDR2 FQNNGV. Germline trimming cut 5 bases from V and 6 bases from J; bases unmatched to any gene: 15. In DNA, the CDR3 is TGTGCCAGCAGCATAGGGGGACCTACTAGCGGGATAGCCGGGGAGCTGTTTTTT. Translation: CASSIGGPTSGIAGELFF. Combining the CDR3 with reference TRBV11-2 and TRBJ2-2 gives the whole variable domain EAGVAQSPRYKIIEKRQSVAFWCNPISGHATLYWYQQILGQGPKLLIQFQNNGVVDDSQLPKDRFSAERLKGVDSTLKIQPAKLEDSAVYLCASSIGGPTSGIAGELFFGEGSRLTVL.

The genes are TRBV7-3 and TRBJ1-2, with D tentatively TRBD1 (6 bases). This CDR3 comprises 15 residues. Trimming stripped 6 bases from V and 9 bases from J, with 23 bases between. CDR1 and CDR2 (germline): SGHTA, FQGTGA. The CDR3 protein is CASSFWIGTPPRYTF. Here the CDR3 DNA reads TGTGCCAGCAGTTTTTGGATCGGGACACCTCCTCGCTACACCTTC. The full variable domain, its missing parts supplied by reference TRBV7-3 and TRBJ1-2, is GAGVSQTPSNKVTEKGKYVELRCDPISGHTALYWYRQSLGQGPEFLIYFQGTGAADDSGLPNDRFFAVRPEGSVSTLKIQRTERGDSAVYLCASSFWIGTPPRYTFGSGTRLTVV.

The J gene is TRBJ1-1, the V gene TRBV7-8; D gene uncertain. This CDR3 has 14 residues. V lost 6 bases and J 1 base, leaving 12 bases between the germline ends. Germline assignment: CDR1 SGHVS and CDR2 FQNEAQ. The CDR3 DNA reads as TGTGCCAGCAGATGGACCGATAAGAACACTGAAGCTTTCTTT. Its translation: CASRWTDKNTEAFF.

The chain joins TRBV18 to TRBJ2-1; TRBD2 agrees at 10 bases. Germline CDR1 reads KGHSH; CDR2 reads LQKENI. V trimming: 2 bases; J trimming: 2 bases; junction bases outside the gene matches: 3. CDR3 length equals 16 residues. The CDR3 here is CASSPSTSGTYNEQFF. For the CDR3, the DNA is TGTGCCAGCTCACCAAGTACTAGCGGGACCTACAATGAGCAGTTCTTC.

The gene calls are TRBV12-3 or TRBV12-4 and TRBJ2-7, with 7 bases matching TRBD2. The ends lost 6 bases at V and 4 bases at J; junction bases unmatched: 3. CDR3 length: 12 residues. The CDR3 reads CASRRELYEQYF. CDR3 coding DNA: TGTGCCAGCAGGCGGGAGCTTTACGAGCAGTACTTC.

The chain links TRBV12-5 to TRBJ2-5, with D perhaps being TRBD1 or TRBD2 (6 bases each). CDR1 is LGHNT and CDR2 is FRNRAP in the germline V gene. Between the trimmed V and J ends, which lost 1 base and 5 bases, there was a span of 11 bases. This CDR3 has 14 residues. In DNA form, the CDR3 reads TGTGCTAGTGGTTTGGGGGGGGCCGGCGAGACCCAGTACTTC. Residues: CASGLGGAGETQYF. The full variable domain, with the rest looked up from reference TRBV12-5 and TRBJ2-5, is DARVTQTPRHKVTEMGQEVTMRCQPILGHNTVFWYRQTMMQGLELLAYFRNRAPLDDSGMPKDRFSAEMPDATLATLKIQPSEPRDSAVYFCASGLGGAGETQYFGPGTRLLVL.

The count of this clone is one. This rearrangement joins TRBV7-2 to TRBJ1-2; 11 positions match TRBD1. The V gene end was trimmed by 5 bases and the J gene end by 4 bases; junction bases not matched to a gene: 6. CDR3 length: 15 residues. Germline CDR1 is SGHTA and CDR2 is FQGNSA. DNA for the CDR3: TGTGCCAGCAGCGTGGGACAGGGGGGTGTCTATGGCTACACCTTC. It translates to CASSVGQGGVYGYTF.

This clone was recorded once. This chain uses TRBV28 with TRBJ2-1; 11 bases fit TRBD2. CDR1 is MDHEN and CDR2 is SYDVKM in the germline V gene. J gave up 1 base and V 8 bases, and 4 bases lay outside the gene matches. The CDR3 spans 15 residues. The CDR3 sequence: CASQTSGKSYNEQFF. DNA of the CDR3: TGTGCCAGCCAGACTAGCGGGAAGTCCTACAATGAGCAGTTCTTC.

This clone has a single count. The V gene is TRBV10-3, the J gene TRBJ2-7, with 8 bases matching TRBD2. From germline, CDR1 is ENHRY and CDR2 SYGVKD. J lost 3 bases, V lost 11 bases, and 9 bases had no gene match. The CDR3 length is 13 residues. This chain's CDR3 is CAASRAGDYEQYV. The DNA for the CDR3 is TGTGCCGCCTCGAGAGCGGGAGACTACGAGCAGTACGTC.

The J gene is TRBJ1-1, the V gene TRBV19; 10 nucleotides agree with TRBD1. Losses at the gene ends were 4 bases for V and 1 base for J; bases not matched to a gene: 3. CDR1 is LNHDA and CDR2 is SQIVND in the germline V gene (reference sequence). The CDR3 has 15 residues. The CDR3 nucleotides read TGTGCCAGTAGTAGGACAGGGGGTAAGAACACTGAAGCTTTCTTT. Translation: CASSRTGGKNTEAFF. Drawing the rest from reference TRBV19 and TRBJ1-1, the complete variable domain is DGGITQSPKYLFRKEGQNVTLSCEQNLNHDAMYWYRQDPGQGLRLIYYSQIVNDFQKGDIAEGYSVSREKKESFPLTVTSAQKNPTAFYLCASSRTGGKNTEAFFGQGTRLTVV.

This chain connects TRBV9 to TRBJ1-2; TRBD1 might be the D (5 bases). The CDR3 sequence is 15 residues long. Trimming cost V 4 bases and J 2 bases, with 15 bases left between them. The germline V gene has CDR1 SGDLS and CDR2 YYNGEE. CDR3 sequence: CASSPTPTVNYGYTF. The CDR3 bases are TGTGCCAGCAGCCCGACCCCGACAGTCAACTATGGCTACACCTTC.

The chain combines TRBV11-2 with TRBJ1-2; a possible D gene is TRBD1 (5 bases). V lost 0 bases, J lost 2 bases, and 13 bases lay in between. Germline lookup yields CDR1 SGHAT and CDR2 FQNNGV. There are 16 residues in the CDR3. In DNA, the CDR3 is TGTGCCAGCAGCTTAGATGCCCTGGACAAAAACTATGGCTACACCTTC. The encoded protein is CASSLDALDKNYGYTF.

CDR3 in amino acids: CASSRTGQYNSPLHF. CDR3 sequence (DNA): TGCGCCAGCAGCCGGACCGGACAGTATAATTCACCCCTCCACTTT. The chain uses TRBV5-1 and TRBJ1-6, with D possibly matching TRBD1 (6 bases). Trimming shortened V by 4 bases and J by 4 bases, and 12 bases separated the two germline ends. Germline lookup yields CDR1 SGHRS and CDR2 YFSETQ. The CDR3 is 15 amino acids.

The chain joins TRBV5-6 to TRBJ1-2, with a tentative D call TRBD1 (6 bases). The germline gives CDR1 SGHDT, CDR2 YYEEEE. V was shortened by 2 bases and J by 8 bases, with 13 bases between the two germline ends. The CDR3 sequence is 13 residues long. The CDR3 loop reads CASSFPGVGGYTF. The CDR3 coding sequence is TGTGCCAGCAGCTTCCCAGGGGTAGGCGGCTACACCTTC.

The chain uses TRBV7-3 and TRBJ2-1; D might be TRBD2 (6 bases). V lost 0 bases and J lost 4, with 13 bases in between. The length of the CDR3 is 16 residues. Germline V gene sequence: CDR1 SGHTA, CDR2 FQGTGA. CDR3 region: CASSLTGGTGYNEQFF. The CDR3 DNA is TGTGCCAGCAGCTTAACGGGCGGGACGGGGTACAATGAGCAGTTCTTC.